Listed below are T cell receptor beta chains from one sample, sequenced in a study of blood T cell repertoires in COVID-19. Method: immunoSEQ multiplex PCR; TCRdb's copy keeps in-frame clones and lacks some. The data contain about 370,000 clones, roughly nine tenths of them singletons. Material: PBMCs or T cells enriched from blood (not recorded which). The receptor set was obtained from a young man who had recovered from COVID-19. CDR3s include the opening cysteine and the closing phenylalanine or tryptophan. The order of the fields is J gene, V gene, CDR3 protein.

J: TRBJ2-7; V: TRBV2; CDR3: CASNGQGTGSEQYF
J: TRBJ1-1; V: TRBV12-5; CDR3: CASGPRLSTEAFF
J: TRBJ1-5; V: TRBV6-5; CDR3: CASGAGKHRNQPQHF
J: TRBJ2-2; V: TRBV7-6; CDR3: CASSLGGGTGELFF
J: TRBJ1-1; V: TRBV5-1; CDR3: CASSSPGGVGGAFF
J: TRBJ2-1; V: TRBV7-2; CDR3: CASSSTGGVVVGQFF
J: TRBJ1-6; V: TRBV6-5; CDR3: CASSRTGIESPLHF
J: TRBJ2-7; V: TRBV5-1; CDR3: CASSLTGYEQYF
J: TRBJ1-2; V: TRBV7-3; CDR3: CASSLTGFGGYTF
J: TRBJ1-4; V: TRBV5-4; CDR3: CASSNPGAADEKLFF
J: TRBJ2-7; V: TRBV28; CDR3: CASRRTSGSLYEQYF
J: TRBJ1-5; V: TRBV6-1; CDR3: CASSEGGRSQPQHF
J: TRBJ1-1; V: TRBV5-1; CDR3: CASSLTGGTEAFF
J: TRBJ2-5; V: TRBV2; CDR3: CASSGNSGEVQYF
J: TRBJ1-3; V: TRBV29-1; CDR3: CSVDSAGGNTIYF
J: TRBJ2-6; V: TRBV5-4; CDR3: CASSLGGIYTGANVLTF
J: TRBJ2-7; V: TRBV2; CDR3: CASSGRSTGISYEQYF
J: TRBJ1-1; V: TRBV5-1; CDR3: CASSWADSHNTEAFF
J: TRBJ2-1; V: TRBV9; CDR3: CASSVGNRDNEQFF
J: TRBJ2-7; V: TRBV7-2; CDR3: CASSSRSTYEQYF
J: TRBJ2-3; V: TRBV3-1/TRBV3-2; CDR3: CASSHGSGQRGDTQYF
J: TRBJ2-1; V: TRBV25-1; CDR3: CASQAGQTYNEQFF
J: TRBJ1-1; V: TRBV7-3; CDR3: CASSSRGGPGSNTEAFF
J: TRBJ1-1; V: TRBV10-3; CDR3: CAISESPWGVNTEAFF
J: TRBJ2-3; V: TRBV9; CDR3: CASSATSADTQYF
J: TRBJ2-1; V: TRBV11-1; CDR3: CASSPVLAGTYNEQFF
J: TRBJ2-1; V: TRBV30; CDR3: CAWSVPRTSGPNEQFF
J: TRBJ2-5; V: TRBV19; CDR3: CASSGLRGRETQYF
J: TRBJ2-3; V: TRBV5-1; CDR3: CASSSGTSGSADTQYF
J: TRBJ1-2; V: TRBV18; CDR3: CASSPPNGQGYGYTF
J: TRBJ2-1; V: TRBV5-6; CDR3: CASSSPGLDEQFF
J: TRBJ2-7; V: TRBV25-1; CDR3: CASSFRGPYEQYF
J: TRBJ1-4; V: TRBV28; CDR3: CASSVTGGENEKLFF
J: TRBJ2-1; V: TRBV28; CDR3: CASSWGTFNEQFF
J: TRBJ1-3; V: TRBV9; CDR3: CASSVDRGASGNTIYF
J: TRBJ2-7; V: TRBV29-1; CDR3: CSVELWREHEQYF
J: TRBJ1-3; V: TRBV19; CDR3: CASSIPGNTIYF
J: TRBJ2-7; V: TRBV3-1/TRBV3-2; CDR3: CASSQDRAGFSYEQYF
J: TRBJ2-1; V: TRBV27; CDR3: CASRGLAGVGEQFF
J: TRBJ2-6; V: TRBV7-6; CDR3: CASGGQFSSGANVLTF
J: TRBJ1-5; V: TRBV6-5; CDR3: CASRKDSYSNQPQHF